These 14 T cell receptor beta chains share one sample of origin, sequenced in a study of blood T cells in healthy people across ages. Alongside a J-beta primer mix, a sample-barcoded 5' primer served in a second PCR lasting roughly 6 to 11 cycles. TCRdb passed the 5' RACE reads through MiXCR, listing each CDR3 protein once. This table holds around 780,000 distinct CDR3 sequences, roughly 24% found once. The same data also contributed to another study, on T cells of mothers and their children.

The sample taken for sequencing was blood. The receptors stem from a boy under 18 in good health.

In this sample, this clonotype turned up a few times. The CDR3 sequence: CASSGGQGDLAKNIQYF. CDR3 DNA sequence: TGTGCCAGCAGTGGAGGACAGGGGGATTTAGCCAAAAACATTCAGTACTTC. The chain combines TRBV12-3 or TRBV12-4 with TRBJ2-4; 10 bases map to TRBD1. Trimming cost V 5 bases and J 0 bases; bases outside gene matches: 7. There are 17 residues in the CDR3.

This clonotype appeared a few times. The CDR3 DNA is TGCGCCAGCAGTGAATCCGGGGACGCGGATGAAAAACTGTTTTTT. The encoded protein is CASSESGDADEKLFF. The V call is TRBV10-2, the J call TRBJ1-4; maybe TRBD1 (5 bases). The CDR3 extends over 15 amino acids. With 3 bases removed from V and 6 bases from J, the gap between germline ends came to 14 bases. Germline values: CDR1 WSHSY, CDR2 SAAADI.

The rearrangement joins TRBV7-8 to TRBJ2-7; 9 nucleotides line up with TRBD2. Germline V gives CDR1 SGHVS, CDR2 FQNEAQ. J lost 3 bases, V lost 3 bases, and 3 bases had no gene match. This CDR3 has 14 amino acids. The CDR3 sequence: CASSFEREDYEQYV. The CDR3 DNA is TGTGCCAGCAGCTTCGAGCGGGAGGACTACGAGCAGTACGTC.

This clonotype was detected a few times. The chain employs TRBV30 and TRBJ1-6; no clear D. This CDR3 comprises 14 residues. V lost 2 bases, J lost 6 bases, and 11 bases lay in between. CDR1 is GTSNPN, CDR2 SVGIG, per germline (reference sequence). CDR3 amino acids: CAWSQTRGNSPLHF. CDR3 DNA: TGTGCCTGGAGTCAAACCCGGGGTAATTCACCCCTCCACTTT. The variable domain in full, completed from reference TRBV30 and TRBJ1-6, reads SQTIHQWPATLVQPVGSPLSLECTVEGTSNPNLYWYRQAAGRGLQLLFYSVGIGQISSEVPQNLSASRPQDRQFILSSKKLLLSDSGFYLCAWSQTRGNSPLHFGNGTRLTVT.

DNA for the CDR3: TGTGCCAGCAGGGAGGGGGGTGAAGCTTTCTTT. Amino acid sequence: CASREGGEAFF. The chain combines TRBV12-3 or TRBV12-4 with TRBJ1-1, with D tentatively TRBD1 (6 bases). The length of the CDR3 is 11 residues. Trimming took off 6 bases at V and 7 bases at J, with 9 bases between the two ends.

The sample holds a few counts of this clonotype. The gene calls are TRBV2 and TRBJ2-1; TRBD2 is a possible D gene (6 bases). Deletions cut 4 bases from V and 4 bases from J, with 8 bases between. The CDR3 extends over 13 amino acids. Germline CDR1 and CDR2: SNHLY and FYNNEI. The CDR3 DNA is TGTGCCAGCAGTGTTGGACTATACAATGAGCAGTTCTTC. Translated, it gives CASSVGLYNEQFF.

The chain links TRBV12-3 or TRBV12-4 to TRBJ2-5, with D possibly matching TRBD1 (6 bases). This CDR3 has 13 amino acids. Deletions cut 2 bases from V and 4 bases from J, with 8 bases between. CDR3 nucleotides: TGTGCCAGCAGTTTAACGACAGGAGAGACCCAGTACTTC. Its protein product is CASSLTTGETQYF.

Details on this clonotype: The CDR3 does not end in the conserved phenylalanine or tryptophan, so this is likely a read error. The V gene is TRBV12-3 or TRBV12-4, the J gene TRBJ2-3, with TRBD2 identical over 10 bases. J lost 3 bases, V lost 7 bases, and 7 bases had no gene match. CDR3 length: 15 residues. DNA of the CDR3: TGTGCCAGCAAGCCCCCGGGACTAGCGACAGATACGCAGTATTCT. Its translation: CASKPPGLATDTQYS.

This clonotype was counted a few times. This chain links TRBV29-1 with TRBJ1-2, with 7 bases matching TRBD1. Germline loops: CDR1 SQVTM, CDR2 ANQGSEA. The V segment lost 1 base and the J segment 3 bases; nucleotides outside the gene matches: 2. This CDR3 has 13 amino acids. Here the CDR3 DNA reads TGCAGCGTTGAAGGCGACAGGGACTATGGCTACACCTTC. This encodes CSVEGDRDYGYTF.

In this sample, this clonotype turned up a few times. The V gene is TRBV15, the J gene TRBJ2-3, with D perhaps TRBD1 or TRBD2 (6 bases each). The CDR3 length is 16 residues. V was pared by 1 base and J by 0 bases, with 11 bases between. Germline loops: CDR1 LNHNV, CDR2 YYDKDF (reference sequence). Here the CDR3 DNA reads TGTGCCACCAGCAGAGCATCGGGGGCTAGCACAGATACGCAGTATTTT. It codes for CATSRASGASTDTQYF.

The chain employs TRBV10-3 and TRBJ2-5; D not certain. V lost 2 bases and J 0 bases, leaving 7 bases between the germline ends. The V gene's germline CDR1 is ENHRY and CDR2 SYGVKD. CDR3 length: 14 residues. DNA for the CDR3: TGTGCCATCAGTGAGCGGCTTGACCAAGAGACCCAGTACTTC. It codes for CAISERLDQETQYF.

This clonotype was picked up a small number of times. This chain joins TRBV25-1 and TRBJ1-2, with unresolved D. The CDR3 is made up of 14 amino acids. Germline lookup yields CDR1 MGHDK and CDR2 SYGVNS. The V gene lost 6 bases and the J gene lost 7 bases, with 18 bases spanning the gap. This CDR3 is CASRLSGTSGGYTF. In DNA, the CDR3 is TGTGCCAGCAGATTATCCGGCACGTCGGGTGGCTACACCTTC.

The chain employs TRBV5-6 and TRBJ2-6; unclear D gene. V lost 1 base, J lost 2 bases, and 4 bases lay in between. Germline V gene data show CDR1 as SGHDT and CDR2 as YYEEEE. There are 14 residues in the CDR3. The CDR3 sequence: CASSLTAGANVLTF. The CDR3 DNA sequence: TGTGCCAGCAGCTTGACAGCTGGGGCCAACGTCCTGACTTTC.

The DNA of the CDR3 is TGCGCCAGCACCGAGACAGGGACCAACTATGGCTACACCTTC. It translates to CASTETGTNYGYTF. V gene TRBV5-1 combines with J gene TRBJ1-2; TRBD1 agrees at 7 bases. The CDR3 contains 14 residues. J lost 2 bases, V lost 6 bases, and 7 bases had no gene match. Germline V gives CDR1 SGHRS, CDR2 YFSETQ.